This T cell receptor beta chain came from a study of beta chain features in type 1 diabetes. Study-wide results and limits: Moderate but significant shortening of TCRB CDR3s was recorded in all four CD4+ subsets from Type 1 diabetes patients.

Reverse transcription of all isolated RNA meant that expressed TCRB transcripts were sequenced. Deep immunoSEQ sequencing covered naive, central memory and regulatory T cell samples. The method was immunoSEQ multiplex PCR; TCRdb's version includes in-frame clones alone and lacks a portion of them. The sample consists of 150,000 to 180,000 clones, about a tenth of them appearing once. Donors underwent one heparinised blood draw, around 100 mL on average. This clone has only a few counts. Its antigen is unknown. Trimming at V came to 7 bases and at J to 3 bases, leaving 5 bases not matched to a gene. Germline lookup yields CDR1 SQVTM and CDR2 ANQGSEA. There are 12 residues in the CDR3.

This chain uses TRBV29-1 with TRBJ1-2, with 7 bases matching TRBD1. Specimen: central memory CD4+ T cells from blood. This sequence was found in a man in his thirties or forties with type 1 diabetes. This CDR3 is CSALQGHYGYTF. In DNA form, the CDR3 reads TGCAGCGCCTTACAGGGGCACTATGGCTACACCTTC.